This TCR beta chain was recovered during a study of T cells after yellow fever vaccination. Overall study findings and caveats: Booster sampling recovered most clones from primary vaccination (around 96% CD4, approximately 88% CD8).

Universal primer sites and UMIs were introduced during 5'RACE template-switching synthesis of TCR cDNA. One entry per CDR3 protein, called by TCRdb with MiXCR from the 5' RACE reads. The sample has around 330,000 distinct CDR3 sequences; 3.6% are singletons. This clonotype was counted at least ten times. Its matching antigen is unknown. The CDR3 is 15 amino acids. J gave up 3 bases and V 6 bases, and 2 bases lay outside the gene matches. Germline values: CDR1 MNHEY, CDR2 SVGEGT. The receptor was isolated from a man aged 18 to 30 who received the YFV17D yellow fever vaccine. This chain joins TRBV6-2 or TRBV6-3 and TRBJ2-6, with 10 bases fitting TRBD1. This material consisted of PBMCs, taken on the day of the yellow fever booster vaccination. CDR3 nucleotide sequence: TGTGCCAGCAGGACAGGGGGCGTTGGGGCCAACGTCCTGACTTTC. Translated, it gives CASRTGGVGANVLTF.